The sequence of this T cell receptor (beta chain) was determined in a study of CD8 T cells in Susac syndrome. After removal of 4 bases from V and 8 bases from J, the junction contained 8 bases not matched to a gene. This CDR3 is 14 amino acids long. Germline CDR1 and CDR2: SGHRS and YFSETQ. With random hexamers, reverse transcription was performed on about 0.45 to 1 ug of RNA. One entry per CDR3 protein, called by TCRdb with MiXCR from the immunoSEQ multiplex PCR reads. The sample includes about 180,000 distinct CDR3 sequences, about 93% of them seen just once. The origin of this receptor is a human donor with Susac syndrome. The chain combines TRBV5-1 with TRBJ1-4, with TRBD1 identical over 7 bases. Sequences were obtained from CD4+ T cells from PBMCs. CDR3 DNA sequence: TGCGCCAGCAGCCAACGTCAGACAGGGGAAAAACTGTTTTTT. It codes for CASSQRQTGEKLFF.